This entry concerns a single T cell receptor (beta chain). The sample originates from a study of T cells in Graves' hyperthyroidism and ophthalmopathy. Authors of the study amplified TCR beta CDR3 regions from RNA transcripts. A set of HTBI primers served as the primers for a first-round RT-PCR of the TCR CDR3. One entry per CDR3 protein, called by TCRdb with MiXCR from the multiplex PCR reads. The repertoire holds approximately 700,000 distinct CDR3 sequences, with roughly 17% as singletons. The CDR3 length is 15 residues. Germline CDR1 is LGHDT and CDR2 is YNNKEL (reference sequence). Trimming pared 1 base from V and 7 bases from J, leaving 16 bases between.

Sequences were obtained from blood. This receptor was identified in a man younger than 30 with Graves' hyperthyroidism. The V call is TRBV3-1, the J call TRBJ2-5; D assignment may be TRBD1 or TRBD2 (5 bases each). The DNA of the CDR3 is TGTGCCAGCAGCCAAGTCAAGGGACCCGAGGGGACCCAGTACTTC. Protein product: CASSQVKGPEGTQYF.